A single T cell receptor (beta chain) is shown here with its context. Its antigen is not identified. CDR3 length: 16 amino acids. The V end lost 1 base, the J end lost 2 bases, and 11 bases lay between the germline ends. Germline V CDR1 and CDR2: SGHTA, FQGNSA. This sample stems from a study of Tregs in tolerant kidney transplant recipients. Overall study context: Mixed chimerism was transient after nonmyeloablative marrow transplants from related graft donors.

Study-wide results and limits: Tolerant patients' donor-specific Tregs expanded beyond overall Tregs, suggesting antigen-driven growth. Expanding Tregs on activated donor B cells appeared to best identify donor-specific TCRbeta clones. For some patients, primers changed over time, blocking nucleotide-level comparison.

Repertoires were generated with immunoSEQ multiplex PCR, while TCRdb's copy carries only in-frame clones and drops some. The sample shows approximately 75,000 clones, approximately 90% of them seen only once. The chain is built from TRBV7-2 and TRBJ1-4, with TRBD1 as a possible D gene (6 bases). The receptor was derived from a human donor who received a combined kidney and bone marrow transplant. This specimen was Tregs from blood, taken before the transplant. This CDR3 reads CASSLEQGMTNEKLFF. CDR3 in DNA: TGTGCCAGCAGCTTAGAACAGGGCATGACTAATGAAAAACTGTTTTTT.